This TCR beta chain comes out of a study of T cells in Graves' hyperthyroidism and ophthalmopathy. Across the study: Peripheral blood samples were taken at initial diagnosis, prior to any treatment. Study-wide points: Blood also showed most of the thyroid clonotypes that were expanded above 0.001.

Newly diagnosed patients aged 18 to 65 had hyperthyroidism of under 2 months' duration. Exclusion followed for patients with uncontrolled infection, other autoimmune disease, pregnancy or lactation. This clonotype appeared many times. Its antigen is undetermined. The CDR3 totals 15 residues. V was pared by 3 bases and J by 1 base, with 12 bases between. Per the germline V gene, CDR1 is LGHDT and CDR2 is YNNKEL (reference sequence). RNA transcripts served as the template for amplifying TCR beta CDR3 regions. The HTBI set primed first-round TCR CDR3 RT-PCR. TCRdb passed the multiplex PCR reads through MiXCR, listing each CDR3 protein once. This table holds fewer than 900,000 distinct CDR3 sequences, around a sixth found once.

The chain combines TRBV3-1 with TRBJ1-1; no reliable D call. This clonotype was sampled from a woman between 50 and 59 years old with Graves' hyperthyroidism that later progressed to Graves' ophthalmopathy. The sample comprised blood. The CDR3 nucleotides are TGTGCCAGCAGCCATTACACGGTTTCGAACACTGAAGCTTTCTTT. Translating it yields CASSHYTVSNTEAFF.